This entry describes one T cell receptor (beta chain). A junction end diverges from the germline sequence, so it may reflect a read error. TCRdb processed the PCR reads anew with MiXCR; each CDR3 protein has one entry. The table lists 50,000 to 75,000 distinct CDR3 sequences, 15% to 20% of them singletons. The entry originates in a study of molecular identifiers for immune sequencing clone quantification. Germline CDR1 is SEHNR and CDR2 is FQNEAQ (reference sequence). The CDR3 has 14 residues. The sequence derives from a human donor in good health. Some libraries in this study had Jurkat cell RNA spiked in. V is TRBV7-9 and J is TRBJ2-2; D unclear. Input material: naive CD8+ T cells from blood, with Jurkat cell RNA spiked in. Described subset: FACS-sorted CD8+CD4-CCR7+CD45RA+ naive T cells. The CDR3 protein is CTSSLETNTGELFF. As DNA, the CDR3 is TGTACCAGCAGCTTAGAGACTAACACCGGGGAGCTGTTTTTT.